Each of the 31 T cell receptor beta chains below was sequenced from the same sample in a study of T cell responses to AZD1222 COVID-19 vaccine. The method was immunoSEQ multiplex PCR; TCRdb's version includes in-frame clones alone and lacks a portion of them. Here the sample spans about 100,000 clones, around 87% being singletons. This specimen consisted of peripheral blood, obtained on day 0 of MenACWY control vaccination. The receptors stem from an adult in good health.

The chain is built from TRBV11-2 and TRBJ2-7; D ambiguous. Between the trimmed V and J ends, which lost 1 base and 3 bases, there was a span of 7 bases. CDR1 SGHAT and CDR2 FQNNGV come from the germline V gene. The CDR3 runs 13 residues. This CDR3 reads CASSLAGIYEQYF. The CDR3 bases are TGTGCCAGCAGCTTAGCTGGGATCTACGAGCAGTACTTC.

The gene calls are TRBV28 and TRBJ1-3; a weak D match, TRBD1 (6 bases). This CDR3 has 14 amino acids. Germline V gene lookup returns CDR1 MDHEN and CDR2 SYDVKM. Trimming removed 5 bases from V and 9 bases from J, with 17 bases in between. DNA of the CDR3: TGTGCCAGCAGTCGCGGGACACAGGAAAGCACCATATATTTT. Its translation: CASSRGTQESTIYF. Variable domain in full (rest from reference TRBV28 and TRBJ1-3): DVKVTQSSRYLVKRTGEKVFLECVQDMDHENMFWYRQDPGLGLRLIYFSYDVKMKEKGDIPEGYSVSREKKERFSLILESASTNQTSMYLCASSRGTQESTIYFGEGSWLTVV.

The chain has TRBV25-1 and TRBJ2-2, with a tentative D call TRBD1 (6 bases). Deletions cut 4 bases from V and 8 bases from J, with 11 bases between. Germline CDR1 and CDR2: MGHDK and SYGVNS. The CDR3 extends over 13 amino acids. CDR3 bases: TGTGCCAGCAGTGCAGGGGTTGGGGGGGAGCTGTTTTTT. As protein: CASSAGVGGELFF.

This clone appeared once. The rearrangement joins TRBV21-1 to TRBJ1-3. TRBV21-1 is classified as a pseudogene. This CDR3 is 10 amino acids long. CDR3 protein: CARRGNTIYF. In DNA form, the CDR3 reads TGTGCCAGACGAGGAAACACCATATATTTT.

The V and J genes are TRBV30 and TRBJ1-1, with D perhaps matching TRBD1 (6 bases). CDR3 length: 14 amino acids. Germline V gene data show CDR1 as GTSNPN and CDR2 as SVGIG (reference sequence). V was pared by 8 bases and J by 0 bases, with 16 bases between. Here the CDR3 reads CAGRGGTVNTEAFF. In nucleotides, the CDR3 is TGTGCCGGCAGAGGGGGTACGGTGAACACTGAAGCTTTCTTT. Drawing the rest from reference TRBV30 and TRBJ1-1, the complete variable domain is SQTIHQWPATLVQPVGSPLSLECTVEGTSNPNLYWYRQAAGRGLQLLFYSVGIGQISSEVPQNLSASRPQDRQFILSSKKLLLSDSGFYLCAGRGGTVNTEAFFGQGTRLTVV.

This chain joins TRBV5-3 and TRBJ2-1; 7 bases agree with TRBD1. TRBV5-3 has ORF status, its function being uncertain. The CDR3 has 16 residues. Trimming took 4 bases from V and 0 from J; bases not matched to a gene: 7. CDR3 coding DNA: TGTGCCAGAAGCCCGGGACAGTGTCGCTCCTACAATGAGCAGTTCTTC. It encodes CARSPGQCRSYNEQFF.

This CDR3 is CASSLARGDGYTF. The CDR3 DNA reads as TGTGCCAGCAGCTTGGCCAGGGGGGATGGCTACACCTTC. The J gene is TRBJ1-2, the V gene TRBV5-4; TRBD1 matches at 7 bases. Germline assignment: CDR1 SGHNT and CDR2 YYREEE (reference sequence). Germline trimming cut 0 bases from V and 6 bases from J; bases unmatched to any gene: 2. The CDR3 covers 13 residues. Complete variable domain (other parts from reference TRBV5-4 and TRBJ1-2): ETGVTQSPTHLIKTRGQQVTLRCSSQSGHNTVSWYQQALGQGPQFIFQYYREEENGRGNFPPRFSGLQFPNYSSELNVNALELDDSALYLCASSLARGDGYTFGSGTRLTVV.

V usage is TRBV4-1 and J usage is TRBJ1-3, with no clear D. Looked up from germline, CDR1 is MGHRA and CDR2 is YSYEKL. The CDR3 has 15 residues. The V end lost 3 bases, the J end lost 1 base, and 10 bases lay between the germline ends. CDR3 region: CASSHLGASGNTIYF. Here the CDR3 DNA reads TGCGCCAGCAGCCACCTTGGCGCTTCTGGAAACACCATATATTTT.

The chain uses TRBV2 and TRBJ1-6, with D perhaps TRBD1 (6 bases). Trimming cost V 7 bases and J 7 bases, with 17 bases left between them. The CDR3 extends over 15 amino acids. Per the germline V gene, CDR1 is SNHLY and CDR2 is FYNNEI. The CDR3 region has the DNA TGTGCCAGCAATCAACAGGGCGGAAACAATTCACCCCTCCACTTT. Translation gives CASNQQGGNNSPLHF.

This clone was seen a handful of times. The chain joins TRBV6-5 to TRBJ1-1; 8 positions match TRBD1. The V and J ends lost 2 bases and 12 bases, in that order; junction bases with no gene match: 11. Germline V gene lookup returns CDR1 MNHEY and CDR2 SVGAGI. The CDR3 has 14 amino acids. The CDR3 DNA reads TGTGCCAGCAGTTACGCCTTTGGACAGGGTTTTACTTTCTTT. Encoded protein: CASSYAFGQGFTFF.

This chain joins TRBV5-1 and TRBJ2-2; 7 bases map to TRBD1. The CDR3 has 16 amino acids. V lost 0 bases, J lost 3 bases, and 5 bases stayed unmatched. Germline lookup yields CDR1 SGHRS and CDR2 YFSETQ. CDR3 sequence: CASSLGSRGYTGELFF. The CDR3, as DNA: TGCGCCAGCAGCTTGGGGTCCAGGGGGTACACCGGGGAGCTGTTTTTT.

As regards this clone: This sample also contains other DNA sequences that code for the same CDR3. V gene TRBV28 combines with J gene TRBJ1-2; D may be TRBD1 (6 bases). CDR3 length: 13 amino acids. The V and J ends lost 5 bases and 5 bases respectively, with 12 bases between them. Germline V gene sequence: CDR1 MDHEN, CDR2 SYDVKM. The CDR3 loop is CASSLGGPYGYTF. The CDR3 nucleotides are TGTGCCAGCAGTCTCGGGGGCCCTTATGGCTACACCTTC.

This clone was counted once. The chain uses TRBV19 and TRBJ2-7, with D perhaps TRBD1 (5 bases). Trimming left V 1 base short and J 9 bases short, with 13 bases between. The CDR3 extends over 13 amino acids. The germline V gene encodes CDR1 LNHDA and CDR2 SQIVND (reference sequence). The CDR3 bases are TGTGCCAGTAGTATAGCCCAACAAGGGGCGCAGTACTTC. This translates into CASSIAQQGAQYF.

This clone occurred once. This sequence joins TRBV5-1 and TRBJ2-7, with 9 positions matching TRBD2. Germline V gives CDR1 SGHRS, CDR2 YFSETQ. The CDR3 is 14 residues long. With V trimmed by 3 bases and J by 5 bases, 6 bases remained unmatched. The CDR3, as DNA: TGCGCCAGCAGCTCCGGACTAGCGTACCACGAGCAGTACTTC. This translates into CASSSGLAYHEQYF.

The CDR3 DNA reads TGTGCCAGCAGCACAGGGGGAGCATCACCCCTTGGAAACACCATATATTTT. Encoded protein: CASSTGGASPLGNTIYF. This chain joins TRBV7-2 and TRBJ1-3, with TRBD1 matching 8 bases. The CDR3 contains 17 residues. Germline values: CDR1 SGHTA, CDR2 FQGNSA. Trimming at V came to 5 bases and at J to 3 bases, leaving 12 bases not matched to a gene.

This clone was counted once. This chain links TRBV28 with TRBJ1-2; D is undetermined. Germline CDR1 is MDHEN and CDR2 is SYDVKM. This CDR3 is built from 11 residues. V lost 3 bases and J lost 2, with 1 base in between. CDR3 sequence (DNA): TGTGCCAGCAGTTTCAACTATGGCTACACCTTC. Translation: CASSFNYGYTF.

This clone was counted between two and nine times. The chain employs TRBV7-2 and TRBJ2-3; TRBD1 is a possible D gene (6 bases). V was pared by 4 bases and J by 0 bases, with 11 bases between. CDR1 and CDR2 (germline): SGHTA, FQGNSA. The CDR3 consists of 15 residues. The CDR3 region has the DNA TGTGCCAGCAGCTCGGACAGTGGTAGCACAGATACGCAGTATTTT. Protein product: CASSSDSGSTDTQYF. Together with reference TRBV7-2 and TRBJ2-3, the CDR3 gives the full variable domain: GAGVSQSPSNKVTEKGKDVELRCDPISGHTALYWYRQSLGQGLEFLIYFQGNSAPDKSGLPSDRFSAERTGGSVSTLTIQRTQQEDSAVYLCASSSDSGSTDTQYFGPGTRLTVL.

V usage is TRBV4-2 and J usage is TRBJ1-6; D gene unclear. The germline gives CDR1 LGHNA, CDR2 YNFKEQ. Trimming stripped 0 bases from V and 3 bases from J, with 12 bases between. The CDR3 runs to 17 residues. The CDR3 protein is CASSQEVIGSYNSPLHF. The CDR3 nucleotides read TGTGCCAGCAGCCAAGAGGTTATCGGCAGCTATAATTCACCCCTCCACTTT.

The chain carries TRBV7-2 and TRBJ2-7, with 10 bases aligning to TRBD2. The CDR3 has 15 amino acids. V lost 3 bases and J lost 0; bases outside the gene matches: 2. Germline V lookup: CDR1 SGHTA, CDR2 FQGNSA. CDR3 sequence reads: CASSFGTSASYEQYF. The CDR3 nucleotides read TGTGCCAGCAGCTTCGGGACTAGCGCCTCCTACGAGCAGTACTTC.

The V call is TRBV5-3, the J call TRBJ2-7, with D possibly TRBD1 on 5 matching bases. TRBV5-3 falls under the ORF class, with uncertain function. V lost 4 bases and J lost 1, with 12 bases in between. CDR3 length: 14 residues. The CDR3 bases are TGTGCCAGAAGCACCCCGACAGAGTCCTACGAGCAGTACTTC. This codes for CARSTPTESYEQYF.

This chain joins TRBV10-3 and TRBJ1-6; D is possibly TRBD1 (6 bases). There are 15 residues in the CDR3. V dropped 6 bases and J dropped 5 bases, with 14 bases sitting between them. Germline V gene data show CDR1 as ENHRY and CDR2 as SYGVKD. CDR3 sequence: CAIRQGPGDNSPLHF. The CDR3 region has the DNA TGTGCCATCAGGCAAGGCCCAGGGGATAATTCACCCCTCCACTTT.

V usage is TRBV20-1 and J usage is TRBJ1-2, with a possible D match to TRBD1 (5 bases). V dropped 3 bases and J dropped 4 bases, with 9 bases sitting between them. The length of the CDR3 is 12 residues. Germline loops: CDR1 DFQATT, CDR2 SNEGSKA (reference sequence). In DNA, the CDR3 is TGCAGTGCTAGTCCAGGGATCTATGGCTACACCTTC. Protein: CSASPGIYGYTF.

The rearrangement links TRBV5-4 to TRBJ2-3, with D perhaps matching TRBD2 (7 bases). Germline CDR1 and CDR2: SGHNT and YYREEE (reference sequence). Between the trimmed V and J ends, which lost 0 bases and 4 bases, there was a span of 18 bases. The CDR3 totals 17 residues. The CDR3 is CASSLAVGGPGADTQYF. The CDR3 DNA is TGTGCCAGCAGCTTGGCCGTCGGGGGGCCGGGGGCAGATACGCAGTATTTT. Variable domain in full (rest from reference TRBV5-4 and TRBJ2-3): ETGVTQSPTHLIKTRGQQVTLRCSSQSGHNTVSWYQQALGQGPQFIFQYYREEENGRGNFPPRFSGLQFPNYSSELNVNALELDDSALYLCASSLAVGGPGADTQYFGPGTRLTVL.

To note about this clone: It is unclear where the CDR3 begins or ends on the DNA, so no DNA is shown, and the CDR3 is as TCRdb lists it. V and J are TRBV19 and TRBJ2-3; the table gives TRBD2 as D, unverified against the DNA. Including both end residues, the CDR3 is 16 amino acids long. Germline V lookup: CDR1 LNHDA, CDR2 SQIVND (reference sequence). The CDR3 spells CASTSGPSGVGDTQYF.

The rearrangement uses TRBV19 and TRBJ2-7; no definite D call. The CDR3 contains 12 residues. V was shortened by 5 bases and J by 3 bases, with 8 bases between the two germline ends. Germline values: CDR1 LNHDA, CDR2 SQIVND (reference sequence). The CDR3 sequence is CASSPSGYEQYF. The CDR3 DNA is TGTGCCAGTAGTCCCTCAGGCTACGAGCAGTACTTC. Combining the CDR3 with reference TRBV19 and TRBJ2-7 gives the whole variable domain DGGITQSPKYLFRKEGQNVTLSCEQNLNHDAMYWYRQDPGQGLRLIYYSQIVNDFQKGDIAEGYSVSREKKESFPLTVTSAQKNPTAFYLCASSPSGYEQYFGPGTRLTVT.

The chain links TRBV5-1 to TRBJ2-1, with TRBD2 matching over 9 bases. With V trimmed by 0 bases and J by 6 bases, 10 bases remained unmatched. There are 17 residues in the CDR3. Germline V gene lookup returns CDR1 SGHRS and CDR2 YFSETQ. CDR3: CASSLALAGLVSNEQFF. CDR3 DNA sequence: TGCGCCAGCAGCTTGGCCCTAGCGGGATTGGTGTCCAATGAGCAGTTCTTC.

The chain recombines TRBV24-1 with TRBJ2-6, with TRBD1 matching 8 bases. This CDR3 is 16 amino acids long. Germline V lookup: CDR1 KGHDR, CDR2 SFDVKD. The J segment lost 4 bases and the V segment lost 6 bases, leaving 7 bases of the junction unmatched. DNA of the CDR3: TGTGCCACCAGTCCCCCAGGGGGCGGAGGGGCCAACGTCCTGACTTTC. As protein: CATSPPGGGGANVLTF.

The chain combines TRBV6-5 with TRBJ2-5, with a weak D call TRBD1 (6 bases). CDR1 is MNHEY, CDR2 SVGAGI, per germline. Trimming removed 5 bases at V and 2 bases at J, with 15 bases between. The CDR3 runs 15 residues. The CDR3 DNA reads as TGTGCCAGCAGTCGAGGGGGTAGGGTTCAAGAGACCCAGTACTTC. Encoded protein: CASSRGGRVQETQYF.

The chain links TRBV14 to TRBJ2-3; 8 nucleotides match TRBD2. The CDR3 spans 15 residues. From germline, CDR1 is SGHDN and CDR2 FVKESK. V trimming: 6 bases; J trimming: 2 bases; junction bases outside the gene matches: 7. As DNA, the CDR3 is TGTGCCAGCAGTGCTCTAGCGGGCCTCACAGATACGCAGTATTTT. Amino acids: CASSALAGLTDTQYF.

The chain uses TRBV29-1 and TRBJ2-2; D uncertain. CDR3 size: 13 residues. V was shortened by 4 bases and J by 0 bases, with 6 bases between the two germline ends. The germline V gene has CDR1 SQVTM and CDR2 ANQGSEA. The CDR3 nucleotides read TGCAGCGTTGGACCTTCGAACACCGGGGAGCTGTTTTTT. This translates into CSVGPSNTGELFF.

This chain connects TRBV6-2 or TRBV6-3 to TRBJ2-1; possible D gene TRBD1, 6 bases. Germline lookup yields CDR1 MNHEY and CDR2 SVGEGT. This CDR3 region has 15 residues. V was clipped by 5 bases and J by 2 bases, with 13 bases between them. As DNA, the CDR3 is TGTGCCAGCAGTAAGGGCGAGGGGGCCTACAATGAGCAGTTCTTC. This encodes CASSKGEGAYNEQFF.